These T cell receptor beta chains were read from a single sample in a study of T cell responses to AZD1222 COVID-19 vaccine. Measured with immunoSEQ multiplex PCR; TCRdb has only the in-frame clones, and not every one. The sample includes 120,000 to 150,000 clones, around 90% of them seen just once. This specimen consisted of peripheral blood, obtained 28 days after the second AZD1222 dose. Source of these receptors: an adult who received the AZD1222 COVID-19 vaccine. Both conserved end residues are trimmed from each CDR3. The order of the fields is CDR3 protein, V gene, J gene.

ASRPLEGNEKLF,TRBV5-1,TRBJ1-4
ASSQVRRSYNEQF,TRBV14,TRBJ2-1
AWRGGTAEAF,TRBV30,TRBJ1-1
ASRSQGSADTQY,TRBV5-1,TRBJ2-3
ASSKTSGSYEQY,TRBV5-1,TRBJ2-7
ASWGPGFTEAF,TRBV6-5,TRBJ1-1
ASSFLRQGAHTDTQY,TRBV5-6,TRBJ2-3
ASSHRGVDFAYEQY,TRBV19,TRBJ2-7
ASSSSGGAARNEQF,TRBV5-6,TRBJ2-1
ASSYAGRAF,TRBV6-5,TRBJ1-1
ASSQDIAGSTGYT,TRBV4-3,TRBJ1-2
ASSLIGLSTDTQY,TRBV7-9,TRBJ2-3
SVKLGDGSPLH,TRBV29-1,TRBJ1-6
ATLQQGNTEAF,TRBV18,TRBJ1-1
ASSNTGGAGELF,TRBV9,TRBJ2-2
ASSQVGQRNEQF,TRBV14,TRBJ2-1
ASGPRDTEAF,TRBV6-5,TRBJ1-1
ASSALGIRTDTQY,TRBV28,TRBJ2-3
ASSPDHSGSGNTIY,TRBV7-7,TRBJ1-3
ASSKEVADSPLH,TRBV5-1,TRBJ1-6
ASSIGREGGYT,TRBV19,TRBJ1-2
ASSSRAPGANVLT,TRBV5-8,TRBJ2-6
ASNTITGMGGYT,TRBV19,TRBJ1-2
ASSIDRTGLDSPLH,TRBV19,TRBJ1-6
ASSLKGSAYEQY,TRBV5-1,TRBJ2-7
ASRSGSYGYT,TRBV2,TRBJ1-2
ASSPLRIGPRPQH,TRBV5-1,TRBJ1-5